These T cell receptor beta chains were read from a single sample in a study of T cells after yellow fever vaccination. One entry per CDR3 protein results from TCRdb running MiXCR on the 5' RACE reads. The data contain some 160,000 distinct CDR3 sequences, almost 7% of them singletons. The input for sequencing was CD4+ T cells sorted from PBMCs, taken about 5 days after the first yellow fever vaccination. Every receptor here comes from a man younger than 35 who received the YFV17D yellow fever vaccine. Each CDR3 is given with its conserved first and last residue. A D gene is named only where the DNA matches it firmly. Part of the rows lack a size; the others show once, few, many or a class for expanded clones.

v_gene: TRBV7-3
j_gene: TRBJ2-7
d_gene: NA
abundance: NA
CDR3aa: CASSLGIHSYEQYF
CDR3nt: TGTGCCAGCAGCTTAGGGATCCACTCCTACGAGCAGTACTTC

v_gene: TRBV19
j_gene: TRBJ2-2
d_gene: NA
abundance: few
CDR3aa: CASSTLQGIGELFF
CDR3nt: TGTGCCAGTAGTACATTACAGGGAATCGGGGAGCTGTTTTTT

v_gene: TRBV6-1
j_gene: TRBJ2-2
d_gene: NA
abundance: many
CDR3aa: CASSQTGFNPGELFF
CDR3nt: TGTGCCAGCAGTCAAACAGGGTTCAACCCCGGGGAGCTGTTTTTT

v_gene: TRBV12-3/TRBV12-4
j_gene: TRBJ2-5
d_gene: NA
abundance: many
CDR3aa: CASGLDQETQYF
CDR3nt: TGTGCCAGCGGGCTAGACCAAGAGACCCAGTACTTC

v_gene: TRBV7-9
j_gene: TRBJ2-4
d_gene: NA
abundance: many
CDR3aa: CASSLRADIQYF
CDR3nt: TGTGCCAGCAGCTTAAGAGCTGATATTCAGTACTTC

v_gene: TRBV3-1
j_gene: TRBJ1-1
d_gene: TRBD1
abundance: many
CDR3aa: CASSHRQGNTEAFF
CDR3nt: TGTGCCAGCAGCCACCGACAGGGTAACACTGAAGCTTTCTTT

v_gene: TRBV12-3/TRBV12-4
j_gene: TRBJ2-7
d_gene: NA
abundance: few
CDR3aa: CATSFRGYEQYF
CDR3nt: TGTGCCACCAGTTTCAGAGGTTACGAGCAGTACTTC

v_gene: TRBV7-8
j_gene: TRBJ2-3
d_gene: TRBD1
abundance: few
CDR3aa: CASSLDQDRATDTQYF
CDR3nt: TGTGCCAGCAGCTTAGACCAGGACAGGGCCACAGATACGCAGTATTTT

v_gene: TRBV11-2
j_gene: TRBJ2-1
d_gene: NA
abundance: many
CDR3aa: CASSLNRNEQFF
CDR3nt: TGTGCCAGCAGCCTGAACAGGAATGAGCAGTTCTTC

v_gene: TRBV5-1
j_gene: TRBJ2-1
d_gene: TRBD2
abundance: few
CDR3aa: CASSEEGLAGGRDEQFF
CDR3nt: TGCGCCAGCAGCGAGGAGGGACTAGCGGGAGGTAGGGATGAGCAGTTCTTC

v_gene: TRBV7-9
j_gene: TRBJ2-5
d_gene: TRBD1
abundance: many
CDR3aa: CASSPRARGETQYF
CDR3nt: TGTGCCAGCAGCCCCCGGGCCAGGGGGGAGACCCAGTACTTC

v_gene: TRBV12-3/TRBV12-4
j_gene: TRBJ1-4
d_gene: NA
abundance: many
CDR3aa: CASSLGRVREKLFF
CDR3nt: TGTGCCAGCAGTTTGGGCAGGGTACGGGAAAAACTGTTTTTT

v_gene: TRBV12-3/TRBV12-4
j_gene: TRBJ1-1
d_gene: NA
abundance: many
CDR3aa: CASSFTVNTEAFF
CDR3nt: TGTGCCAGCAGTTTCACCGTAAACACTGAAGCTTTCTTT

v_gene: TRBV5-5
j_gene: TRBJ1-1
d_gene: NA
abundance: many
CDR3aa: CASSLPYKRPEAFF
CDR3nt: TGTGCCAGCAGCTTACCTTACAAGAGACCCGAAGCTTTCTTT

v_gene: TRBV25-1
j_gene: TRBJ2-5
d_gene: NA
abundance: many
CDR3aa: CASSVQTGNMWGTQYF
CDR3nt: TGTGCCAGCAGTGTACAAACAGGGAATATGTGGGGGACCCAGTACTTC

v_gene: TRBV5-4
j_gene: TRBJ1-2
d_gene: TRBD1
abundance: few
CDR3aa: CASSDDRAYHGYTF
CDR3nt: TGTGCCAGCAGCGATGACAGGGCGTATCATGGCTACACCTTC

v_gene: TRBV19
j_gene: TRBJ2-3
d_gene: NA
abundance: many
CDR3aa: CASSNREADTQYF
CDR3nt: TGTGCCAGTAGTAACCGGGAAGCAGATACGCAGTATTTT

v_gene: TRBV7-3
j_gene: TRBJ2-1
d_gene: NA
abundance: many
CDR3aa: CASSTAPASEQFF
CDR3nt: TGTGCCAGCAGCACCGCGCCGGCTAGTGAGCAGTTCTTC

v_gene: TRBV25-1
j_gene: TRBJ1-2
d_gene: NA
abundance: many
CDR3aa: CASSESSLNYGYTF
CDR3nt: TGTGCCAGCAGTGAATCCTCACTCAACTATGGCTACACCTTC

v_gene: TRBV6-1
j_gene: TRBJ1-3
d_gene: NA
abundance: NA
CDR3aa: CASRWGGSISNTIYF
CDR3nt: TGTGCCAGCAGATGGGGAGGCAGTATCTCGAACACCATATATTTT

v_gene: TRBV18
j_gene: TRBJ1-3
d_gene: TRBD1
abundance: once
CDR3aa: CASSPPGTGAPGNTIYF
CDR3nt: TGTGCCAGCTCACCACCCGGGACAGGGGCTCCTGGAAACACCATATATTTT

v_gene: TRBV21-1
j_gene: TRBJ2-1
d_gene: NA
abundance: many
CDR3aa: CASSCSGTGENEQFF
CDR3nt: TGTGCCAGCAGCTGCTCCGGGACGGGGGAAAATGAGCAGTTCTTC

v_gene: TRBV7-9
j_gene: TRBJ1-2
d_gene: NA
abundance: many
CDR3aa: CASSSTNYGYTF
CDR3nt: TGTGCCAGCAGCTCGACCAACTATGGCTACACCTTC

v_gene: TRBV27
j_gene: TRBJ2-2
d_gene: TRBD1
abundance: NA
CDR3aa: CASRSPGTGITGELFF
CDR3nt: TGTGCCAGCAGATCTCCCGGGACAGGGATAACCGGGGAGCTGTTTTTT

v_gene: TRBV12-3/TRBV12-4
j_gene: TRBJ2-1
d_gene: NA
abundance: many
CDR3aa: CASSFWVEQFF
CDR3nt: TGTGCCAGCAGTTTTTGGGTTGAGCAGTTCTTC

v_gene: TRBV4-1
j_gene: TRBJ1-1
d_gene: NA
abundance: many
CDR3aa: CASSQGVISGGEAFF
CDR3nt: TGCGCCAGCAGCCAAGGGGTCATTTCAGGAGGTGAAGCTTTCTTT

v_gene: TRBV4-3
j_gene: TRBJ2-3
d_gene: TRBD2
abundance: NA
CDR3aa: CASSYGGATDTQYF
CDR3nt: TGCGCCAGCAGCTACGGGGGGGCCACAGATACGCAGTATTTT

v_gene: TRBV24-1
j_gene: TRBJ2-1
d_gene: NA
abundance: NA
CDR3aa: CATSDNNPFGGNEQFF
CDR3nt: TGTGCCACCAGTGACAACAACCCGTTTGGGGGCAATGAGCAGTTCTTC

v_gene: TRBV29-1
j_gene: TRBJ1-2
d_gene: NA
abundance: NA
CDR3aa: CSVDWGLYGYTF
CDR3nt: TGCAGCGTTGATTGGGGGCTTTATGGCTACACCTTC

v_gene: TRBV20-1
j_gene: TRBJ2-5
d_gene: TRBD1
abundance: few
CDR3aa: CSARPAAGGFETQYF
CDR3nt: TGCAGTGCTAGACCTGCGGCAGGGGGCTTCGAGACCCAGTACTTC

v_gene: TRBV7-2
j_gene: TRBJ1-1
d_gene: NA
abundance: NA
CDR3aa: CASSSGVRNTEAFF
CDR3nt: TGTGCCAGCAGCTCTGGGGTAAGGAATACTGAAGCTTTCTTT